These T cell receptor beta chains were read from a single sample in a study of vaccination and CD4 T cells after COVID-19. In TCRdb, the PCR reads were re-called with MiXCR into one record per CDR3 protein. The sample comprises 13,000 or so distinct CDR3 sequences, 58% of which are singletons, and roughly 18% rests with the top ten. Antigens for these TCRs are unknown. Source: cultured CD4+ T cells from blood, taken after SARS-CoV-2 vaccination. These receptors came from a human donor with COVID-19. CDR3s include the opening cysteine and the closing phenylalanine or tryptophan. Each record gives: J gene, clone size, D gene, V gene, CDR3 DNA, CDR3 protein. A D gene is named only where the DNA matches it firmly. Clone size is given for some rows only: seen once, a few or many times, or a class if the clone is expanded.

j_gene: TRBJ1-3; abundance: -; d_gene: -; v_gene: TRBV6-1; CDR3nt: TGTGCCAGCGCTTGGGGCTCTGGAAACACCATATATTTT; CDR3aa: CASAWGSGNTIYF
j_gene: TRBJ1-5; abundance: -; d_gene: -; v_gene: TRBV6-1; CDR3nt: TGTGCCAGCAGTGAAGGAGTAGGTGGGGGCAATCAGCCCCAGCATTTT; CDR3aa: CASSEGVGGGNQPQHF
j_gene: TRBJ1-1; abundance: -; d_gene: -; v_gene: TRBV11-2; CDR3nt: TGTGCCAGCAGCTTAGCGCCCATGAGGACTGAAGCTTTCTTT; CDR3aa: CASSLAPMRTEAFF
j_gene: TRBJ1-2; abundance: -; d_gene: TRBD1; v_gene: TRBV19; CDR3nt: TGTGCCAGTAGTACGGGGACAGGGGGCCGGGGCTACACCTTC; CDR3aa: CASSTGTGGRGYTF
j_gene: TRBJ2-1; abundance: -; d_gene: TRBD2; v_gene: TRBV6-2/TRBV6-3; CDR3nt: TGTGCCAGCAGTTCAGAGACTAGCGGGGTGTTTGAGCAGTTCTTC; CDR3aa: CASSSETSGVFEQFF
j_gene: TRBJ1-1; abundance: -; d_gene: -; v_gene: TRBV7-6; CDR3nt: TGTGCCAGCAGCCTCGGGACTTACGCTGAAGCTTTCTTT; CDR3aa: CASSLGTYAEAFF
j_gene: TRBJ1-1; abundance: few; d_gene: -; v_gene: TRBV10-1; CDR3nt: TGCGCCAGCAGTGAGTCTAGGGAGTTTAGGTGGGCTGAAGCTTTCTTT; CDR3aa: CASSESREFRWAEAFF
j_gene: TRBJ1-1; abundance: -; d_gene: -; v_gene: TRBV21-1; CDR3nt: TGTGCCAGCAGCAAAGCGGCCACCACGGGGGACACTGAAGCTTTCTTT; CDR3aa: CASSKAATTGDTEAFF
j_gene: TRBJ1-1; abundance: few; d_gene: -; v_gene: TRBV20-1; CDR3nt: TGCAGTGCTAGCTCATTATGGGGAGGAAACACTGAAGCTTTCTTT; CDR3aa: CSASSLWGGNTEAFF
j_gene: TRBJ1-2; abundance: few; d_gene: -; v_gene: TRBV27; CDR3nt: TGTGCCCCCCCAGAGGGTTGGAACTATGGCTACACCTTC; CDR3aa: CAPPEGWNYGYTF
j_gene: TRBJ2-7; abundance: -; d_gene: -; v_gene: TRBV19; CDR3nt: TGTGCCAGTATGGGGACGGTGGCCTACGAGCAGTACTTC; CDR3aa: CASMGTVAYEQYF
j_gene: TRBJ1-1; abundance: -; d_gene: -; v_gene: TRBV6-1; CDR3nt: TGTGCCACTAGATTGGAAAGATCCACTGAAGCTTTCTTT; CDR3aa: CATRLERSTEAFF
j_gene: TRBJ1-2; abundance: -; d_gene: -; v_gene: TRBV20-1; CDR3nt: TGCAGTGCTAGAGATTCCAGTAACTATGGCTACACCTTC; CDR3aa: CSARDSSNYGYTF
j_gene: TRBJ2-1; abundance: few; d_gene: TRBD1; v_gene: TRBV27; CDR3nt: TGTGCCAGCAGTATGTCCGACAGGGGGGCCTACAATGAGCAGTTCTTC; CDR3aa: CASSMSDRGAYNEQFF
j_gene: TRBJ2-3; abundance: -; d_gene: -; v_gene: TRBV27; CDR3nt: TGTGCCAGCAGTTATCAGCACGGCACAGATACGCAGTATTTT; CDR3aa: CASSYQHGTDTQYF
j_gene: TRBJ2-2; abundance: -; d_gene: -; v_gene: TRBV4-3; CDR3nt: TGCGCCAGTTCGTTCAACACCGGGGAGCTGTTTTTT; CDR3aa: CASSFNTGELFF